The following is a TCR beta chain sequence with its context. Recruited during active infection, patients (from Seattle) were subsequently followed longitudinally. The sample comes from a study of blood T cell repertoires in COVID-19. Authors' methods: The authors estimated nucleated cell counts from reference gene primer amplification. Some clones are missing from TCRdb's copy, which holds only in-frame ones; the method was immunoSEQ multiplex PCR. Clone size and the V and J calls come from that table; the DNA yielded D and trimming. This sample carries 150,000 to 200,000 clones, 75% to 90% of them seen once, and the ten largest clones take less than 10%. Germline assignment: CDR1 SQVTM and CDR2 ANQGSEA. With 2 bases clipped from V and 5 bases from J, the junction kept 3 bases outside the gene matches. This CDR3 spans 15 amino acids.

The origin of this receptor is a woman in her 70s with COVID-19, enrolled during active disease. Sequenced: peripheral blood. The chain combines TRBV29-1 with TRBJ2-3, with TRBD2 matching over 14 bases. CDR3: CSVELGLAGGDTQYF. The CDR3 DNA reads as TGCAGCGTTGAATTAGGACTAGCGGGAGGAGATACGCAGTATTTT.